The rows below give T cell receptor beta chains drawn from one sample of a study of T cells in localized non-small cell lung cancer. Only in-frame clones appear in the TCRdb table, and some are missing; sequencing was by immunoSEQ multiplex PCR. This sample has around 80,000 clones, with around 81% found just once. Material: PBMCs, obtained before any cancer treatment. The source of these receptors is a man aged 40 to 69 with stage II squamous cell lung carcinoma. CDR3s include the opening cysteine and the closing phenylalanine or tryptophan.

>TRBV5-1|TRBJ2-1
CASSLALWREEGEQFF
>TRBV30|TRBJ1-6
CAWAGTANYNSPPHF
>TRBV30|TRBJ1-6
CAWSPGGALYNSPLHF
>TRBV6-5|TRBJ1-5
CASSYGGASQPQHF
>TRBV7-9|TRBJ2-2
CASSLAISFGELFF
>TRBV6-5|TRBJ1-1
CASSYSGWGVNTEAFF
>TRBV5-1|TRBJ2-1
CASSTQVSHEQFF
>TRBV7-2|TRBJ1-1
CASSSNRGDTEAFF
>TRBV7-2|TRBJ1-6
CASSLGPADNSPLHF
>TRBV11-2|TRBJ2-7
CASSERQGLSYEQYF
>TRBV4-2|TRBJ2-3
CASSQGAGGPSTDTQYF
>TRBV4-2|TRBJ1-2
CASSQAAGDYGYTF
>TRBV6-1|TRBJ2-3
CASSERFSSTDTQYF
>TRBV7-6|TRBJ2-1
CASSLASSRGNEQFF
>TRBV4-2|TRBJ1-2
CASKVGEVSDYGYTF
>TRBV2|TRBJ2-1
CASSEGLAEYNEQFF
>TRBV14|TRBJ2-7
CASSQGGGTIEQYF
>TRBV7-9|TRBJ2-7
CASSFWGQAYEQYF